This is a list of T cell receptor beta chains from one sample in a study of CD8 T cells in Susac syndrome. A single record per CDR3 protein comes from TCRdb applying MiXCR to the immunoSEQ multiplex PCR reads. The table shows about 210,000 distinct CDR3 sequences, with 85% to 95% occurring only once. Sequenced sample: CD4+ T cells from PBMCs. All receptors derive from a human donor with multiple sclerosis. Each CDR3 is given with its conserved first and last residue. Fields, in order: V gene, CDR3 length, J gene, clone size, D gene, CDR3 DNA, CDR3 protein. The D gene is left open where the match is weak. Clone size, where shown, is once, few, many, or a class for clones that have expanded.

V gene: TRBV30; CDR3 length: 14; J gene: TRBJ1-5; clone size: -; D gene: -; CDR3 DNA: TGTGCCTGGAGTGGGGGCAGGGGCAATCAGCCCCAGCATTTT; CDR3 protein: CAWSGGRGNQPQHF
V gene: TRBV15; CDR3 length: 16; J gene: TRBJ2-3; clone size: -; D gene: -; CDR3 DNA: TGTGCCACCAGCAGAGATGGGACCCGGAGCACAGATACGCAGTATTTT; CDR3 protein: CATSRDGTRSTDTQYF
V gene: TRBV9; CDR3 length: 13; J gene: TRBJ1-4; clone size: -; D gene: -; CDR3 DNA: TGTGCCAGCAGCCTCACCCTCGGTGAAAAACTGTTTTTT; CDR3 protein: CASSLTLGEKLFF
V gene: TRBV2; CDR3 length: 16; J gene: TRBJ1-5; clone size: -; D gene: -; CDR3 DNA: TGTGCCAGCAGTGAACAGGGGCGTGGCGTGAATTGGCCCCAGCATTTT; CDR3 protein: CASSEQGRGVNWPQHF
V gene: TRBV29-1; CDR3 length: 11; J gene: TRBJ1-2; clone size: once; D gene: -; CDR3 DNA: TGCAGCGTTACAGGGTCGAGGGGCTACACCTTC; CDR3 protein: CSVTGSRGYTF
V gene: TRBV29-1; CDR3 length: 12; J gene: TRBJ1-1; clone size: -; D gene: -; CDR3 DNA: TGCAGCGTTGTCAGAGAGGGCACTGAAGCTTTCTTT; CDR3 protein: CSVVREGTEAFF
V gene: TRBV30; CDR3 length: 14; J gene: TRBJ2-5; clone size: -; D gene: TRBD2; CDR3 DNA: TGTGCCTGGCAGACTAGCGGGGGAAGGGAGACCCAGTACTTC; CDR3 protein: CAWQTSGGRETQYF
V gene: TRBV19; CDR3 length: 15; J gene: TRBJ1-6; clone size: -; D gene: TRBD1; CDR3 DNA: TGTGCCAGTAGGACCCCGGGACAGTGGGGTTCACCCCTCCACTTT; CDR3 protein: CASRTPGQWGSPLHF
V gene: TRBV7-6; CDR3 length: 15; J gene: TRBJ2-1; clone size: -; D gene: -; CDR3 DNA: TGTGCCAGCAGCTCCGACAGGCCCTCCTACAATGAGCAGTTCTTC; CDR3 protein: CASSSDRPSYNEQFF
V gene: TRBV29-1; CDR3 length: 14; J gene: TRBJ2-5; clone size: once; D gene: TRBD2; CDR3 DNA: TGCAGCGTCGCGCGACGGGGGGTACAAGAGACCCAGTACTTC; CDR3 protein: CSVARRGVQETQYF
V gene: TRBV5-1; CDR3 length: 15; J gene: TRBJ2-1; clone size: -; D gene: TRBD2; CDR3 DNA: TGCGCCAGCAGCTTGGTGTTAGCGGGGAATAATGAGCAGTTCTTC; CDR3 protein: CASSLVLAGNNEQFF
V gene: TRBV5-6; CDR3 length: 13; J gene: TRBJ1-6; clone size: -; D gene: -; CDR3 DNA: TGTGCCAGCAGCTACGGGACGGATTCACCCCTCCACTTT; CDR3 protein: CASSYGTDSPLHF
V gene: TRBV3-1; CDR3 length: 16; J gene: TRBJ2-1; clone size: -; D gene: -; CDR3 DNA: TGTGCCAGCAGCCAAGGACCCCAGGGAACCTACAATGAGCAGTTCTTC; CDR3 protein: CASSQGPQGTYNEQFF
V gene: TRBV27; CDR3 length: 16; J gene: TRBJ2-3; clone size: -; D gene: TRBD2; CDR3 DNA: TGTGCCAGTATTTCCGTGAAGCGGGGCCCCATGGATACGCAGTATTTT; CDR3 protein: CASISVKRGPMDTQYF
V gene: TRBV20-1; CDR3 length: 13; J gene: TRBJ2-5; clone size: once; D gene: -; CDR3 DNA: TGCAGTGCCAGGCGCGATCCCCAAGAGACCCAGTACTTC; CDR3 protein: CSARRDPQETQYF
V gene: TRBV19; CDR3 length: 13; J gene: TRBJ1-2; clone size: once; D gene: -; CDR3 DNA: TGTGCCAGTAGTATACTCGGACAGACTGGCTACACCTTC; CDR3 protein: CASSILGQTGYTF
V gene: TRBV12-3/TRBV12-4; CDR3 length: 14; J gene: TRBJ1-6; clone size: -; D gene: TRBD1; CDR3 DNA: TGTGCCAGCAGTTCCGACAGGGGAGGCTCACCCCTCCACTTT; CDR3 protein: CASSSDRGGSPLHF
V gene: TRBV2; CDR3 length: 14; J gene: TRBJ2-5; clone size: -; D gene: -; CDR3 DNA: TGTGCCAGCAGCAAACAGGGTGGGCGGGAGACCCAGTACTTC; CDR3 protein: CASSKQGGRETQYF
V gene: TRBV9; CDR3 length: 13; J gene: TRBJ1-1; clone size: -; D gene: -; CDR3 DNA: TGTGCCAGCAGCGCCGGACAGAACACTGAAGCTTTCTTT; CDR3 protein: CASSAGQNTEAFF
V gene: TRBV7-8; CDR3 length: 15; J gene: TRBJ1-6; clone size: -; D gene: TRBD1; CDR3 DNA: TGTGCCAGCAGCGCCGGGACAGGGGATAATTCACCCCTCCACTTT; CDR3 protein: CASSAGTGDNSPLHF
V gene: TRBV9; CDR3 length: 13; J gene: TRBJ1-1; clone size: once; D gene: -; CDR3 DNA: TGTGCCAGCAGCGTAGCTAAGCAGCTTGAAGCTTTCTTT; CDR3 protein: CASSVAKQLEAFF
V gene: TRBV20-1; CDR3 length: 11; J gene: TRBJ2-4; clone size: -; D gene: -; CDR3 DNA: TGCAGTGCTCCCAGGGCAAACATTCAGTACTTC; CDR3 protein: CSAPRANIQYF
V gene: TRBV30; CDR3 length: 15; J gene: TRBJ1-5; clone size: -; D gene: -; CDR3 DNA: TGTGCCTGGAGTCGGACCAGGAGTGAAGGTCAGCCCCAGCATTTT; CDR3 protein: CAWSRTRSEGQPQHF
V gene: TRBV6-6; CDR3 length: 13; J gene: TRBJ2-7; clone size: -; D gene: TRBD1; CDR3 DNA: TGTGCCAGCACTCCGGGACAGGGGGGTTTGCAGTACTTC; CDR3 protein: CASTPGQGGLQYF
V gene: TRBV25-1; CDR3 length: 14; J gene: TRBJ2-5; clone size: -; D gene: TRBD1; CDR3 DNA: TGTGCCAGCAGTCTGACAGGGGGTGGCGAGACCCAGTACTTC; CDR3 protein: CASSLTGGGETQYF
V gene: TRBV13; CDR3 length: 16; J gene: TRBJ2-7; clone size: -; D gene: -; CDR3 DNA: TGTGCCAGCAGCTTAGGAAATGGAGCATCGGGCTACGAGCAGTACTTC; CDR3 protein: CASSLGNGASGYEQYF
V gene: TRBV30; CDR3 length: 13; J gene: TRBJ1-2; clone size: -; D gene: TRBD1; CDR3 DNA: TGTGCCTGGAGTGGCGACAGGGGAGGAGGCTACACCTTC; CDR3 protein: CAWSGDRGGGYTF
V gene: TRBV3-1; CDR3 length: 16; J gene: TRBJ1-6; clone size: -; D gene: -; CDR3 DNA: TGTGCCAGCAAGACGGCGTGGAGCTCCTATAATTCACCCCTCCACTTT; CDR3 protein: CASKTAWSSYNSPLHF